Included here is one T cell receptor beta chain sequence, with context. Antigen specificity is unknown. This entry is derived from a study of shared clonotypes between healthy human individuals. Study-level background: Per-donor plates numbered three CD4 naive, three CD4 memory, two CD8 naive and one CD8 memory.

The naive CD8 population came from CD45RO-negative cells selected for CCR7, without terminally differentiated effector memory CD45RA+ cells. Donors comprised healthy HIV-negative adults lacking recent acute infections or vaccinations. Notes on the study in general: Rarefaction showed sorted-subset sequencing was incomplete despite large depth.

Profiled with immunoSEQ multiplex PCR; TCRdb holds only in-frame clones, not every one. The sample contains approximately 740,000 clones, about 92% of which appear only once. The CDR3 runs 14 residues. Germline assignment: CDR1 SEHNR and CDR2 FQNEAQ (reference sequence). Losses at the gene ends were 4 bases for V and 4 bases for J; bases not matched to a gene: 6. What was sequenced was naive CD8+ T cells sorted from blood. V is TRBV7-9 and J is TRBJ1-1, with TRBD1 identical over 7 bases. The TCR originated in a man aged 25 to 40 in good health. CDR3: CASSSRDSPTEAFF. As DNA, the CDR3 is TGTGCCAGCAGCTCGCGGGACAGTCCCACTGAAGCTTTCTTT.